This T cell receptor (beta chain) was sequenced in a study of early T cells in non-severe SARS-CoV-2 infection. Via MiXCR, TCRdb re-called the 5' RACE reads, giving one row per CDR3 protein. The sample holds tens of thousands of distinct CDR3 sequences; over 4.5% are singletons and the top ten take approximately 5.4%. V dropped 5 bases and J dropped 7; count of bases not matched to a gene: 10. This CDR3 comprises 15 residues. The specimen was whole blood. This clonotype was obtained from an adult who was a healthcare worker with PCR-confirmed SARS-CoV-2 infection or an uninfected control (not recorded which). This sequence joins TRBV12-3 or TRBV12-4 and TRBJ2-7; 11 positions match TRBD2. CDR3 DNA sequence: TGTGCCAGCAGTGCCTTAGCGGGGGGGCGAGAAGAGCAGTACTTC. Its protein is CASSALAGGREEQYF.